This T cell receptor beta chain was recovered during a study of T cell responses to AZD1222 COVID-19 vaccine. Study-level results: Repertoire samples came only from after the peak T cell response.

J gave up 3 bases and V 1 base, and 5 bases lay outside the gene matches. Germline CDR1 and CDR2: SGHTA and FQGTGA. CDR3 size: 15 residues. The protocol was immunoSEQ multiplex PCR, while the TCRdb copy is restricted to in-frame clones and leaves out a portion. The sample consists of roughly 100,000 clones, 85% to 95% of them appearing once. A remark on this clone: Its target is not known.

The rearrangement links TRBV7-3 to TRBJ1-2; TRBD1 agrees at 7 bases. This specimen was peripheral blood, taken on day 0 of AZD1222 vaccination. This clonotype originated in an adult in good health. CDR3 region: CASSLKGGTDYGYTF. The DNA of the CDR3 is TGTGCCAGCAGCTTAAAGGGGGGGACAGACTATGGCTACACCTTC.